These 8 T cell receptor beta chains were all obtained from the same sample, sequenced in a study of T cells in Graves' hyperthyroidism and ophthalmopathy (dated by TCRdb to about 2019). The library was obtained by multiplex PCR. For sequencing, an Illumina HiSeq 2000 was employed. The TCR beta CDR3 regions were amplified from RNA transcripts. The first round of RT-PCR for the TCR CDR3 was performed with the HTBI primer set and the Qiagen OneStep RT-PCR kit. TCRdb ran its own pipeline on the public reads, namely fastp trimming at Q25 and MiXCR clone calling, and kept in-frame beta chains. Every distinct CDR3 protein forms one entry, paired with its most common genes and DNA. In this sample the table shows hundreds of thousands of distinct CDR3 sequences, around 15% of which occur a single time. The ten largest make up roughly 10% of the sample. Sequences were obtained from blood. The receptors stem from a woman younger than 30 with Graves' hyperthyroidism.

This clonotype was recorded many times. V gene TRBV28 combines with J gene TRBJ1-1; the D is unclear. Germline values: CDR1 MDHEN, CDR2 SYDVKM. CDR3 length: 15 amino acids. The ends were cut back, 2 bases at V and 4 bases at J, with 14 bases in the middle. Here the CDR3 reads CASSLRAARGTEAFF. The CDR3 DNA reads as TGTGCCAGCAGTTTAAGGGCAGCGCGGGGCACTGAAGCTTTCTTT.

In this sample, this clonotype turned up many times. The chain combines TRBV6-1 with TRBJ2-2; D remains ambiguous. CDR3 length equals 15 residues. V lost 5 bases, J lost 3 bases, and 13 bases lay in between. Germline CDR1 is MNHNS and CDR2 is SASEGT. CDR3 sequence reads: CASSYSGPYTGELFF. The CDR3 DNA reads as TGTGCCAGCAGTTATTCCGGGCCGTACACCGGGGAGCTGTTTTTT.

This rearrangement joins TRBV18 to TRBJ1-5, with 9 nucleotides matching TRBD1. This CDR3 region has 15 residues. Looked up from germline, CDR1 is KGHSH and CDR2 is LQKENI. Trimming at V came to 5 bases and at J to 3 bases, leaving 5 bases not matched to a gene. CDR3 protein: CASSGDRVANQPQHF. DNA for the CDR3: TGTGCCAGCTCAGGGGACAGGGTGGCCAATCAGCCCCAGCATTTT. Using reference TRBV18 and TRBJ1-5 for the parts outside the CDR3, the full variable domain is NAGVMQNPRHLVRRRGQEARLRCSPMKGHSHVYWYRQLPEEGLKFMVYLQKENIIDESGMPKERFSAEFPKEGPSILRIQQVVRGDSAAYFCASSGDRVANQPQHFGDGTRLSIL.

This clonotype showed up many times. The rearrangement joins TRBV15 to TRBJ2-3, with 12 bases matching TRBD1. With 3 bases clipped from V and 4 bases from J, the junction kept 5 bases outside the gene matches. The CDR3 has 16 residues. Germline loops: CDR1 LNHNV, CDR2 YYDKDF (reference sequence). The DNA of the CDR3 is TGTGCCACCAGCAGGGGACAGGGGGCGTCGGCAGATACGCAGTATTTT. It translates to CATSRGQGASADTQYF. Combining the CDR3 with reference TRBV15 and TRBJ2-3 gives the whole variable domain DAMVIQNPRYQVTQFGKPVTLSCSQTLNHNVMYWYQQKSSQAPKLLFHYYDKDFNNEADTPDNFQSRRPNTSFCFLDIRSPGLGDTAMYLCATSRGQGASADTQYFGPGTRLTVL.

Written as DNA, the CDR3 is TGTGCCAGCAGCCCCTCATGGAACACTGAAGCTTTCTTT. Its protein product is CASSPSWNTEAFF. The chain has TRBV6-1 and TRBJ1-1; no definite D call. The CDR3 runs 13 residues. V lost 6 bases, J lost 1 base, and 9 bases lay in between. Germline V gene sequence: CDR1 MNHNS, CDR2 SASEGT.

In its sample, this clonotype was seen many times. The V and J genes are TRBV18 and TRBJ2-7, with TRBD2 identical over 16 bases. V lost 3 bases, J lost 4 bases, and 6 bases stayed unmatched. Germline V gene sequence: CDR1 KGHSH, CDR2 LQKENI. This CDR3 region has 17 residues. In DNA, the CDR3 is TGTGCCAGCTCACCGGGACTAGCGGGAGGGCCCGGGTACGAGCAGTACTTC. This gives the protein CASSPGLAGGPGYEQYF. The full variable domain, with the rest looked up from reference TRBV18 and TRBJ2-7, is NAGVMQNPRHLVRRRGQEARLRCSPMKGHSHVYWYRQLPEEGLKFMVYLQKENIIDESGMPKERFSAEFPKEGPSILRIQQVVRGDSAAYFCASSPGLAGGPGYEQYFGPGTRLTVT.

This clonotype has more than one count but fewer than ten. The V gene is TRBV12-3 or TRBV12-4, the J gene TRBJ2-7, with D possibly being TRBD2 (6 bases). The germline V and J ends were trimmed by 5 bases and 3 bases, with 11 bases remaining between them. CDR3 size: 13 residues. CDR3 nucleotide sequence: TGTGCCAGCAGTGTGAGGACTAACTACGAGCAGTACTTC. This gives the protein CASSVRTNYEQYF.

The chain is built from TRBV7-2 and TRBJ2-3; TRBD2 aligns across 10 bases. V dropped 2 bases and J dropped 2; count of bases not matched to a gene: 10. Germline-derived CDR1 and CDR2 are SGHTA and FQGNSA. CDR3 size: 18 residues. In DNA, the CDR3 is TGTGCCAGCAGCTTACAGAGGTCAGCGGGAGGGACCACAGATACGCAGTATTTT. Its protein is CASSLQRSAGGTTDTQYF.